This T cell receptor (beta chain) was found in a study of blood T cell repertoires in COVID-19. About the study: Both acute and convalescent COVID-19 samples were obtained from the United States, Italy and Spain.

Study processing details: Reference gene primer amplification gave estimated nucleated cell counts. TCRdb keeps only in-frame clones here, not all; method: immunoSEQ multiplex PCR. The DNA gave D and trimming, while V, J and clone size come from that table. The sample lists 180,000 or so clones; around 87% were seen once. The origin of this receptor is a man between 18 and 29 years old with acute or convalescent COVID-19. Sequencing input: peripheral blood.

CDR3 bases: TGTGCCAGCAGCCCGGGTAGGGGGGGCTATGGCTACACCTTC. Encoded protein: CASSPGRGGYGYTF. The rearrangement uses TRBV2 and TRBJ1-2; TRBD1 might be the D (6 bases). The V and J ends lost 6 bases and 4 bases respectively, with 15 bases between them. Germline V gene sequence: CDR1 SNHLY, CDR2 FYNNEI. CDR3 length equals 14 residues.